This T cell receptor beta chain appears in the sequencing data of a study of shared clonotypes between healthy human individuals. TCRdb keeps only in-frame clones here, not all; method: immunoSEQ multiplex PCR. The sample shows over 700,000 clones, just under 75% of them seen only once. The CDR3 has 15 residues. CDR1 and CDR2 from the germline V gene are LNHDA and SQIVND (reference sequence). The V gene lost 5 bases and the J gene lost 2 bases, with 13 bases spanning the gap. The chain carries TRBV19 and TRBJ1-5; the D gene is possibly TRBD1 (5 bases). Sequencing was performed on memory CD4+ T cells sorted from blood. The subset here: CD45RA-negative fraction. The sequence came from a woman in her thirties in good health. The CDR3 reads CASSRGLERNQPQHF. CDR3 coding DNA: TGTGCCAGTAGTCGGGGCCTTGAACGCAATCAGCCCCAGCATTTT.